This entry lists 21 T cell receptor beta chains sequenced from one sample in a study of response to subunit inactivated influenza vaccine. A single record per CDR3 protein comes from TCRdb applying MiXCR to the RT-PCR reads. In the table there are around 790,000 distinct CDR3 sequences, less than 25% of which are singletons. Sequencing was performed on PBMCs from blood, taken 5 to 6 days after vaccination. The receptors were sampled from a man in his fifties or sixties who received an inactivated influenza vaccine.

This chain connects TRBV4-3 to TRBJ2-2; TRBD2 matches 15 bases. Germline values: CDR1 LGHNA, CDR2 YSLEER. V shed 1 base, J shed 5 bases, and the junction held 8 bases outside the gene matches. This CDR3 has 19 amino acids. CDR3 DNA sequence: TGCGCCAGCAGCCAAGCTTCCGGACTAGCGGGAGGGCGGACCGGGGAGCTGTTTTTT. Translating gives CASSQASGLAGGRTGELFF.

V usage is TRBV11-2 and J usage is TRBJ2-3; unclear D gene. The germline V gene encodes CDR1 SGHAT and CDR2 FQNNGV. The V end lost 1 base, the J end lost 2 bases, and 10 bases lay between the germline ends. The CDR3 extends over 15 amino acids. The CDR3 nucleotides read TGTGCCAGCAGCTTAGGGGTCGGCTTCACAGATACGCAGTATTTT. Translated, it gives CASSLGVGFTDTQYF.

The chain uses TRBV20-1 and TRBJ2-7; 13 bases line up with TRBD2. Germline V gives CDR1 DFQATT, CDR2 SNEGSKA (reference sequence). The CDR3 runs 14 residues. With 6 bases clipped from V and 4 bases from J, the junction kept 6 bases outside the gene matches. CDR3 sequence (DNA): TGCAGTGCCCAAAGGACTAGCGGGGGTTACGAGCAGTACTTC. It is translated as CSAQRTSGGYEQYF.

Only a few counts were recorded for this clonotype. The rearrangement joins TRBV20-1 to TRBJ2-1, with D possibly matching TRBD1 (5 bases). The germline CDR1 and CDR2 sequences are DFQATT and SNEGSKA (reference sequence). CDR3 size: 12 residues. Trimming cost V 0 bases and J 7 bases, with 7 bases left between them. DNA of the CDR3: TGCAGTGCTAGAGAAGGGGAAAATGAGCAGTTCTTC. Protein product: CSAREGENEQFF.

The chain recombines TRBV6-1 with TRBJ2-7, with TRBD2 matching 11 bases. Germline assignment: CDR1 MNHNS and CDR2 SASEGT. V was pared by 4 bases and J by 2 bases, with 4 bases of the junction left unmatched. The CDR3 sequence is 15 residues long. Here the CDR3 reads CASSGLAGFTYEQYF. For the CDR3, the DNA is TGTGCCAGCAGTGGACTAGCGGGGTTCACCTACGAGCAGTACTTC.

This sequence joins TRBV5-1 and TRBJ2-1; TRBD1 or TRBD2 may be the D gene (6 bases each). Deletions cut 0 bases from V and 4 bases from J, with 14 bases between. The CDR3 runs to 16 residues. Germline CDR1 SGHRS, CDR2 YFSETQ. CDR3 in amino acids: CASSLARGLLYNEQFF. The DNA for the CDR3 is TGCGCCAGCAGCTTGGCTCGGGGGCTCTTGTACAATGAGCAGTTCTTC.

The chain carries TRBV6-1 and TRBJ1-5, with 9 bases that match TRBD1. The CDR3 is 13 residues long. J gave up 7 bases and V 4 bases, and 2 bases lay outside the gene matches. Germline V gives CDR1 MNHNS, CDR2 SASEGT. CDR3 sequence: CASSGGQGQPQHF. The CDR3 DNA sequence: TGTGCCAGCAGTGGAGGACAGGGGCAGCCCCAGCATTTT.

This clonotype was seen only a few times. For the CDR3, the DNA is TGTGCCAGCAGTTACCTCAGCAGCGGGACGAGGGTCTACGAGCAGTACTTC. Translating gives CASSYLSSGTRVYEQYF. The chain uses TRBV6-5 and TRBJ2-7, with 7 bases fitting TRBD2. The CDR3 length is 17 residues. V lost 2 bases, J lost 3 bases, and 13 bases stayed unmatched. Germline-derived CDR1 and CDR2 are MNHEY and SVGAGI.

This clonotype was detected only a few times. The chain carries TRBV5-1 and TRBJ2-2; 7 nucleotides agree with TRBD1. This CDR3 comprises 16 residues. Trimming took 0 bases from V and 5 from J; bases not matched to a gene: 7. Germline CDR1 SGHRS, CDR2 YFSETQ. CDR3 in amino acids: CASSLAPGGRTGELFF. The CDR3 DNA is TGCGCCAGCAGCTTGGCCCCAGGGGGTCGGACCGGGGAGCTGTTTTTT. Together with reference TRBV5-1 and TRBJ2-2, the CDR3 gives the full variable domain: KAGVTQTPRYLIKTRGQQVTLSCSPISGHRSVSWYQQTPGQGLQFLFEYFSETQRNKGNFPGRFSGRQFSNSRSEMNVSTLELGDSALYLCASSLAPGGRTGELFFGEGSRLTVL.

The gene calls are TRBV7-2 and TRBJ1-6; tentative D call: TRBD1 (6 bases). Germline V gene sequence: CDR1 SGHTA, CDR2 FQGNSA. Trimming shortened V by 2 bases and J by 3 bases, and 14 bases separated the two germline ends. CDR3 length: 17 amino acids. CDR3 nucleotide sequence: TGTGCCAGCAGCTTAAGGGGAGGGGGTGACTATAATTCACCCCTCCACTTT. Amino acids: CASSLRGGGDYNSPLHF.

This chain connects TRBV12-3 or TRBV12-4 to TRBJ2-3; D is possibly TRBD2 (5 bases). The CDR3 has 15 amino acids. The V end was cut by 2 bases, the J end by 2 bases, with 11 bases between. CDR3: CASSLRRAFTDTQYF. The CDR3 DNA reads TGTGCCAGCAGTTTAAGGCGGGCGTTCACAGATACGCAGTATTTT.

The V and J genes are TRBV13 and TRBJ2-7; D is possibly TRBD1 or TRBD2 (5 bases each). Trimming cost V 1 base and J 3 bases, with 13 bases left between them. The germline CDR1 and CDR2 sequences are PRHDT and FYEKMQ (reference sequence). The CDR3 extends over 15 amino acids. This CDR3 is CASSLDRGAGYEQYF. The CDR3 DNA is TGTGCCAGCAGCTTAGATCGTGGGGCGGGCTACGAGCAGTACTTC.

J is TRBJ2-7 and V is TRBV4-2; weak D call: TRBD2 (6 bases). The CDR3 is 16 residues long. CDR1 and CDR2 (germline): LGHNA, YNFKEQ. V was pared by 1 base and J by 1 base, with 14 bases between. In nucleotides, the CDR3 is TGTGCCAGCAGCCAAGTCCTCCGCGGGGCTTCCTACGAGCAGTACTTC. Translation gives CASSQVLRGASYEQYF.

This clonotype was counted at least ten times. The junction does not match germline at one end; this may be a read error. The gene calls are TRBV5-1 and TRBJ2-5; D possibly matches TRBD1 or TRBD2 (5 bases each). The CDR3 spans 13 residues. Looked up from germline, CDR1 is SGHRS and CDR2 is YFSETQ. The CDR3 loop is CASSPGARETQYF. The CDR3 DNA sequence: TGTGCCAGCAGCCCCGGGGCTCGGGAGACCCAGTACTTC. The complete variable domain, with remaining parts taken from reference TRBV5-1 and TRBJ2-5, reads KAGVTQTPRYLIKTRGQQVTLSCSPISGHRSVSWYQQTPGQGLQFLFEYFSETQRNKGNFPGRFSGRQFSNSRSEMNVSTLELGDSALYLCASSPGARETQYFGPGTRLLVL.

This chain links TRBV7-9 with TRBJ2-5; no clear D. Looked up from germline, CDR1 is SEHNR and CDR2 is FQNEAQ (reference sequence). V gave up 2 bases and J gave up 3 bases, with 10 bases separating them. This CDR3 region has 14 residues. This CDR3 reads CASSLRGSEETQYF. The CDR3, as DNA: TGTGCCAGCAGCTTACGTGGATCGGAAGAGACCCAGTACTTC.

This clonotype was observed a handful of times. The V gene is TRBV20-1, the J gene TRBJ2-1, with D uncertain. The CDR3 spans 13 residues. Trimming pared 1 base from V and 5 bases from J, leaving 9 bases between. Germline CDR1 and CDR2: DFQATT and SNEGSKA (reference sequence). CDR3 bases: TGCAGTGCTAGAGCCGGTCAGGACAATGAGCAGTTCTTC. Amino acid sequence: CSARAGQDNEQFF.

As DNA, the CDR3 is TGTGCCAGCAGCCCGTCGGAGAACTACGAGCAGTACTTC. Its translation is CASSPSENYEQYF. The chain links TRBV7-9 to TRBJ2-7; no clear D gene. From germline, CDR1 is SEHNR and CDR2 FQNEAQ (reference sequence). The germline V and J ends were trimmed by 5 bases and 3 bases, with 11 bases remaining between them. The CDR3 sequence is 13 residues long.

This clonotype showed up just a few times. V usage is TRBV7-9 and J usage is TRBJ2-1; TRBD1 is a possible D gene (5 bases). CDR3 size: 13 residues. Trimming shortened V by 5 bases and J by 9 bases, and 14 bases separated the two germline ends. The germline CDR1 and CDR2 sequences are SEHNR and FQNEAQ (reference sequence). The CDR3 nucleotides read TGTGCCAGCAGCCACTCCGACAGTACTGAGCAGTTCTTC. Translating it yields CASSHSDSTEQFF. The whole variable domain, remainder taken from reference TRBV7-9 and TRBJ2-1, is DTGVSQNPRHKITKRGQNVTFRCDPISEHNRLYWYRQTLGQGPEFLTYFQNEAQLEKSRLLSDRFSAERPKGSFSTLEIQRTEQGDSAMYLCASSHSDSTEQFFGPGTRLTVL.

The chain recombines TRBV7-9 with TRBJ2-2, with D unclear. This CDR3 has 13 residues. Deletions cut 3 bases from V and 6 bases from J, with 8 bases between. Germline V lookup: CDR1 SEHNR, CDR2 FQNEAQ (reference sequence). In DNA form, the CDR3 reads TGTGCCAGCAGCTTTTTACGGGCCGGGGAGCTGTTTTTT. Amino acids: CASSFLRAGELFF.

This chain connects TRBV30 to TRBJ1-2; D is unclear. Trimming pared 0 bases from V and 4 bases from J, leaving 9 bases between. The length of the CDR3 is 13 residues. Germline loops: CDR1 GTSNPN, CDR2 SVGIG (reference sequence). CDR3 loop: CAWSVRGGYGYTF. The CDR3 bases are TGTGCCTGGAGTGTACGGGGTGGCTATGGCTACACCTTC.

V and J are TRBV20-1 and TRBJ1-5; TRBD1 might be the D (5 bases). Trimming shortened V by 1 base and J by 5 bases, and 18 bases separated the two germline ends. The CDR3 extends over 16 amino acids. Germline CDR1 DFQATT, CDR2 SNEGSKA (reference sequence). CDR3 sequence reads: CSARALGTAVDQPQHF. The CDR3 nucleotides are TGCAGTGCTAGAGCCCTTGGGACGGCGGTAGATCAGCCCCAGCATTTT.